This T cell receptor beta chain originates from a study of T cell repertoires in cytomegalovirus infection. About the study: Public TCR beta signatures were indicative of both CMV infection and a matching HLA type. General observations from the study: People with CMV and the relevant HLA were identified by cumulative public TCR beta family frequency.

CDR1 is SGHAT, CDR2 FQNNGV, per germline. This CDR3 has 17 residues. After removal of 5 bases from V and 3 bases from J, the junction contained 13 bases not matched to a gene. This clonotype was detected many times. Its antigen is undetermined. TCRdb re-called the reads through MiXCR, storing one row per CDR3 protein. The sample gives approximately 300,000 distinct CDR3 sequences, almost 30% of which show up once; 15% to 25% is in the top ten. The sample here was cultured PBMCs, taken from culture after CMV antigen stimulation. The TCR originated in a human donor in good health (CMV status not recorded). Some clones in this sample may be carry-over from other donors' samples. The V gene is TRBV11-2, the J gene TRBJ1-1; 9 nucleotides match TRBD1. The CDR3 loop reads CASSARPGTGWDTEAFF. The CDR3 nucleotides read TGTGCCAGCAGCGCTCGTCCCGGGACAGGGTGGGACACTGAAGCTTTCTTT.